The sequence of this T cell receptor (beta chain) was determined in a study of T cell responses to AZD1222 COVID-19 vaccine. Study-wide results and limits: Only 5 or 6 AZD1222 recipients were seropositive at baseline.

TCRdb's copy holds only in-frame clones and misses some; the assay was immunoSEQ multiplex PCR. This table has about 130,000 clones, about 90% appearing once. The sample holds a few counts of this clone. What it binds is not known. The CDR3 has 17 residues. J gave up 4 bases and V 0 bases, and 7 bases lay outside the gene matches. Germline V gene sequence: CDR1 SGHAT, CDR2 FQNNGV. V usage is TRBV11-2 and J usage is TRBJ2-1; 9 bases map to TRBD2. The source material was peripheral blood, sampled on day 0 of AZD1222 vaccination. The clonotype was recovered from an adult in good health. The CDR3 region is CASSLDRVAGVYNEQFF. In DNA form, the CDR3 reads TGTGCCAGCAGCTTAGATCGGGTAGCGGGGGTTTACAATGAGCAGTTCTTC.